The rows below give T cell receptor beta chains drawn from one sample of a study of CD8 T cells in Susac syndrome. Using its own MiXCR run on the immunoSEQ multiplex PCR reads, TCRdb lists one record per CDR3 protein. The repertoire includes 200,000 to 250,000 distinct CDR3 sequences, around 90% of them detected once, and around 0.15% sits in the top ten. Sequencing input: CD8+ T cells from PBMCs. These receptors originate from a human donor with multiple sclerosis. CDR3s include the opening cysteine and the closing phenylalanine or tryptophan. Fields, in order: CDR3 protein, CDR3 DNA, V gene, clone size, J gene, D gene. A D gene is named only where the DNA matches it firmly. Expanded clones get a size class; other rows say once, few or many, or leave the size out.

CASALWGGWGTDTQYF TGTGCTAGTGCCCTTTGGGGAGGGTGGGGCACAGATACGCAGTATTTT TRBV12-5 - TRBJ2-3 TRBD2
CASNPPPSTEAFF TGTGCCAGCAACCCACCGCCCTCCACTGAAGCTTTCTTT TRBV13 - TRBJ1-1 -
CASSITPGPETQYF TGCGCCAGCAGCATCACTCCTGGACCAGAGACCCAGTACTTC TRBV4-1 - TRBJ2-5 -
CASSQSGLPYSTDTQYF TGTGCCAGCAGCCAATCGGGACTACCATACAGCACAGATACGCAGTATTTT TRBV4-2 - TRBJ2-3 TRBD2
CASRGGTGGRNQPQHF TGTGCCAGTAGGGGGGGGACAGGGGGCCGAAATCAGCCCCAGCATTTT TRBV19 - TRBJ1-5 TRBD1
CASSAPQGASGYTF TGTGCCAGCAGCGCACCACAGGGGGCGAGTGGCTACACCTTC TRBV7-9 - TRBJ1-2 TRBD1
CASSLSSGSTDTQYF TGTGCCAGCAGTTTATCGAGCGGGAGTACAGATACGCAGTATTTT TRBV27 - TRBJ2-3 TRBD2
CASSLSDLYNEQFF TGTGCCAGCAGCTTAAGTGACCTGTACAATGAGCAGTTCTTC TRBV7-8 few TRBJ2-1 -
CAWSVGTGGNTIYF TGTGCCTGGAGTGTAGGAACAGGGGGAAACACCATATATTTT TRBV30 - TRBJ1-3 -
CASSLRGDNYGYTF TGTGCCAGCAGCTTGAGGGGGGATAACTATGGCTACACCTTC TRBV5-6 - TRBJ1-2 -
CASSPDTGYEQYF TGTGCCAGCAGCCCGGACACCGGCTACGAGCAGTACTTC TRBV7-8 - TRBJ2-7 -
CASSQPPAGNTEAFF TGTGCCAGCAGCCAACCCCCGGCAGGGAACACTGAAGCTTTCTTT TRBV16 - TRBJ1-1 -
CASGLSGWETQYF TGTGCTAGTGGTTTGTCTGGTTGGGAGACCCAGTACTTC TRBV12-5 - TRBJ2-5 -
CASSPQGYNEQFF TGTGCCAGCAGCCCCCAGGGCTACAATGAGCAGTTCTTC TRBV9 - TRBJ2-1 -
CASSLAGEQFF TGTGCCAGCAGCTTAGCCGGCGAGCAGTTCTTC TRBV7-2 few TRBJ2-1 -
CASSYSSGHTSPHSETQYF TGTGCCAGCAGTTACTCTTCGGGACACACTTCCCCTCATTCGGAGACCCAGTACTTC TRBV6-5 - TRBJ2-5 -
CASSSGTAQRWTGAEAFF TGTGCCAGCAGTTCCGGGACAGCCCAGAGATGGACAGGGGCTGAAGCTTTCTTT TRBV6-5 - TRBJ1-1 TRBD1
CASKVGGFKDTQYF TGTGCCAGCAAAGTAGGAGGATTTAAAGATACGCAGTATTTT TRBV27 - TRBJ2-3 -
CSASPAAPYEQYF TGCAGTGCTAGCCCCGCGGCACCCTACGAGCAGTACTTC TRBV20-1 once TRBJ2-7 -
CASSLARGFYEQYF TGTGCCAGCAGCTTGGCGCGGGGTTTCTACGAGCAGTACTTC TRBV5-8 - TRBJ2-7 -
CASSQRTDNYGYTF TGCGCCAGCAGCCAAAGGACGGACAACTATGGCTACACCTTC TRBV4-1 - TRBJ1-2 -
CASTSGTGYGYTF TGTGCCAGCACCTCCGGGACAGGGTATGGCTACACCTTC TRBV6-5 - TRBJ1-2 TRBD1
CASSLGQASYNEQFF TGTGCCAGCAGCCTCGGACAAGCCTCCTACAATGAGCAGTTCTTC TRBV7-3 - TRBJ2-1 -
CASSPGLAGGQSSYEQYF TGTGCCAGCAGCCCGGGACTAGCCGGAGGGCAAAGCTCCTACGAGCAGTACTTC TRBV6-1 few TRBJ2-7 TRBD2
CASSYSNGPGGYEQYF TGTGCCAGCAGTTACTCGAATGGTCCGGGGGGCTACGAGCAGTACTTC TRBV6-2/TRBV6-3 - TRBJ2-7 TRBD2
CASSLGGIYEQYF TGTGCCAGCAGTTTAGGGGGGATCTACGAGCAGTACTTC TRBV12-3/TRBV12-4 - TRBJ2-7 -
CASSQDTGGGGRETQYF TGTGCCAGCAGCCAAGATACGGGGGGCGGGGGCCGAGAGACCCAGTACTTC TRBV3-1 - TRBJ2-5 -
CASSPLRPNTEAFF TGTGCCAGCAGTCCCTTGAGACCGAACACTGAAGCTTTCTTT TRBV27 once TRBJ1-1 -
CASSISGQSSYEQYF TGTGCCAGTAGTATATCGGGACAGAGCTCCTACGAGCAGTACTTC TRBV19 - TRBJ2-7 TRBD1
CASSPTGAGVYQETQYF TGTGCCAGCAGCCCCACGGGAGCTGGGGTGTACCAAGAGACCCAGTACTTC TRBV12-3/TRBV12-4 - TRBJ2-5 -
CASSLTWGGAGEQFF TGTGCCAGCAGCCTGACCTGGGGGGGGGCTGGTGAGCAGTTCTTC TRBV7-8 once TRBJ2-1 -
CASSLVLLAGGLDNEQFF TGTGCCAGCAGTTTAGTCCTTTTAGCTGGGGGCCTGGACAATGAGCAGTTCTTC TRBV12-3/TRBV12-4 - TRBJ2-1 -
CASSLADNEQFF TGTGCCAGCAGCTTAGCAGACAATGAGCAGTTCTTC TRBV7-6 - TRBJ2-1 -
CASSQVGVMGHEQYF TGTGCCAGCAGCCAGGTGGGCGTGATGGGCCACGAGCAGTACTTC TRBV3-1 - TRBJ2-7 -
CASSRDTEAFF TGTGCCAGCAGCCGGGACACTGAAGCTTTCTTT TRBV27 - TRBJ1-1 -
CSANRDDLYEQYF TGCAGTGCTAACCGGGACGATCTCTACGAGCAGTACTTC TRBV20-1 - TRBJ2-7 -
CASRDIGSYEQYF TGTGCCAGCCGGGACATCGGATCCTACGAGCAGTACTTC TRBV27 - TRBJ2-7 -
CASSFEGFQNQPQHF TGTGCCAGCAGTTTTGAGGGATTTCAAAATCAGCCCCAGCATTTT TRBV12-3/TRBV12-4 - TRBJ1-5 -
CASGRGEFRSPLHF TGTGCCAGCGGCAGGGGGGAGTTTAGATCACCCCTCCACTTT TRBV27 - TRBJ1-6 TRBD1
CASSPQLIRDRSSGANVLTF TGTGCCAGCAGCCCACAACTTATTCGGGACCGGTCCTCTGGGGCCAACGTCCTGACTTTC TRBV13 once TRBJ2-6 -
CASGDGLNEKLFF TGTGCCAGCGGGGACGGCCTTAATGAAAAACTGTTTTTT TRBV7-9 few TRBJ1-4 -
CASSGGQGNTGELFF TGTGCCAGCAGTGGAGGGCAGGGCAACACCGGGGAGCTGTTTTTT TRBV12-3/TRBV12-4 - TRBJ2-2 -
CATTVSHRDRGVRGGSGANVLTF TGTGCCACTACCGTAAGCCACCGGGACAGGGGAGTAAGGGGAGGCTCCGGGGCCAACGTCCTGACTTTC TRBV24-1 - TRBJ2-6 TRBD1
CASSLALASSMNEQFF TGTGCCAGCAGCTTAGCGCTGGCTAGCAGTATGAATGAGCAGTTCTTC TRBV7-9 - TRBJ2-1 -
CTVEGDGAEAFF TGCACCGTTGAGGGGGATGGGGCTGAAGCTTTCTTT TRBV29-1 - TRBJ1-1 -
CASSMLGPYEQYF TGTGCCAGCAGTATGTTGGGACCCTACGAGCAGTACTTC TRBV12-3/TRBV12-4 once TRBJ2-7 -
CASSGGQFAQFF TGTGCCAGCAGCGGGGGACAGTTTGCGCAGTTCTTC TRBV13 once TRBJ2-1 TRBD1
CASSQDPGQGATEAFF TGTGCCAGCAGCCAAGACCCTGGACAGGGGGCCACTGAAGCTTTCTTT TRBV4-2 - TRBJ1-1 TRBD1
CSVRTGAGDEAFF TGCAGCGTCCGGACAGGGGCGGGGGATGAAGCTTTCTTT TRBV29-1 - TRBJ1-1 TRBD1
CASSLQGSDEGYTF TGTGCCAGCAGCTTACAGGGATCAGATGAAGGCTACACCTTC TRBV7-9 - TRBJ1-2 -
CASSQVKLSEQFF TGTGCCAGCAGCCAAGTCAAACTAAGTGAGCAGTTCTTC TRBV3-1 - TRBJ2-1 -
CASSSAPSYEQYF TGTGCCAGCAGCTCCGCCCCCTCCTACGAGCAGTACTTC TRBV7-9 - TRBJ2-7 -
CAWEHGTGRTEAFF TGTGCCTGGGAGCACGGGACAGGGCGGACTGAAGCTTTCTTT TRBV30 - TRBJ1-1 TRBD1
CSVVTGLVGGSNTGELFF TGCAGCGTTGTGACAGGACTAGTTGGGGGGTCGAACACCGGGGAGCTGTTTTTT TRBV29-1 few TRBJ2-2 -
CSARAPGSNTYEQYF TGCAGTGCTAGAGCCCCGGGCAGCAATACCTACGAGCAGTACTTC TRBV20-1 once TRBJ2-7 -
CSVDSGTLRNEQFF TGCAGCGTTGACAGCGGCACCCTGCGCAATGAGCAGTTCTTC TRBV29-1 - TRBJ2-1 -
CASSRSSGSYTGELFF TGTGCCAGCAGCCGGAGTAGCGGGTCGTACACCGGGGAGCTGTTTTTT TRBV7-9 - TRBJ2-2 TRBD2
CASSSQGTNSPLHF TGTGCCAGCAGCTCTCAGGGGACTAATTCACCCCTCCACTTT TRBV13 - TRBJ1-6 -
CASSHGQGSHEQYF TGCGCCAGCAGCCACGGGCAGGGGTCCCACGAGCAGTACTTC TRBV4-1 - TRBJ2-7 -